This TCR beta chain comes out of a study of T cells in Graves' hyperthyroidism and ophthalmopathy (dated 2019 in TCRdb). As for the study more broadly: Peripheral blood samples were taken at initial diagnosis, before any treatment was given. To identify distinguishing TCR V-J signatures, a discovery cohort of around 100 patients was used, comprising 40 to 45 with Graves' ophthalmopathy and around 60 with stable Graves' hyperthyroidism. An independent validation cohort of about 19 hyperthyroidism patients and about 15 patients who later progressed to ophthalmopathy tested prospective prediction of ophthalmopathy. The roughly 90 discovery patients were divided at random into training and test sets in a 7:3 ratio. Thyroid tissue and blood T-cell repertoires from about 6 Graves' hyperthyroidism patients were also compared in the study. After blood sampling, hyperthyroidism patients were treated with methimazole at a starting dose of 30 mg daily, and ophthalmopathy patients were treated with high-dose intravenous methylprednisolone. TCR Vbeta CDR3 sequencing of around 130 peripheral blood samples (roughly 41 ophthalmopathy, 75 or so hyperthyroidism and roughly 17 progressor patients) is reported in the paper. The paper as a whole reports these results and caveats: Ophthalmopathy was separated from stable hyperthyroidism by a 13 V-J signature model, with roughly 88% sensitivity and approximately 81% specificity obtained in cross-validation and 80%/75% obtained in testing. Sample size was not statistically predetermined, and blinding of investigators to group allocation was not performed. During validation, the model predicted progression to ophthalmopathy a median of about 5.9 months ahead of onset, with 60% to 71% sensitivity and roughly 72% specificity. Most expanded thyroid clonotypes (frequency above 0.001) were also found in blood, which suggests that blood repertoires may mirror thyroid immune responses.

A note on this clonotype: The specificity of this receptor is unknown. One base away there is no much larger clone; base qualities are not given.

TCR beta CDR3 regions were amplified from RNA transcripts. A first-round RT-PCR of the TCR CDR3 used the HTBI primer set with the Qiagen OneStep RT-PCR kit. The libraries were constructed in a second round of multiplex PCR and then size-selected and purified. Paired-end sequencing of the libraries was performed with 100 bp reads on an Illumina HiSeq2000. As for the original processing: SOAPnuke was used to process the raw data, throwing out any read that contained adapters or uncalled bases, had a mean Phred below 15, or lacked an exact constant-primer or identifier match. COPE v1.2.5 was used to merge high-quality paired reads, and clonotypes were defined as unique nucleotide sequences. MiTCR v1.1 was used to align the clonotypes against IMGT TRBV, TRBD and TRBJ reference segments. The analysis was restricted to V-J combinations with a frequency above 0.0001, which together covered roughly 99% of the repertoires. A TCS score was defined as the ratio between F50 (clonal expansion) and ExV (chaos), using BLOSUM62-based TCRdist between CDR3 peptides within each V-J. Welch's t-statistics and random forest reduced approximately 520 V-J features to 13, which were used in a naive Bayes classifier (R e1071). Through fastp at Q25 and MiXCR, TCRdb rebuilt clones from the public reads, retaining in-frame beta chains. Each CDR3 protein appears once, grouped with its most common genes and DNA. These V and J calls are TCRdb output, not the study's own analysis. A total of approximately 300,000 distinct CDR3 sequences appear in this sample, around 15% of them only once. Over 50% of the sample goes to the ten largest clones.

Moderately to severely active disease, a Clinical Activity Score of at least 3, a NOSPECS grade of at least 4, and a duration under 3 months were present in ophthalmopathy patients. Exclusion was applied to patients with uncontrolled infections, other autoimmune diseases, pregnancy or lactation. Diagnoses relied on clinical symptoms, serum thyroxine and TRAb, thyroid ultrasound and orbital computed tomography. PBMCs were isolated from 8 to 10 ml of fresh peripheral blood by Ficoll-Paque density gradient centrifugation. Total RNA was extracted with Trizol reagent, and quality was checked on an Agilent 2100 Bioanalyzer. CDR1 MNHEY and CDR2 SVGEGT were looked up in the germline V gene. V sheds 4 bases and J sheds 2 bases, leaving 11 bases between their ends. The CDR3 numbers 14 residues from cysteine through phenylalanine. Only the CDR3 DNA is retained, 42 bases long and in frame from the first base.

The chain joins TRBV6-2 or TRBV6-3 to TRBJ1-2, with no reliable assignment of the D segment. Sequencing used blood. The receptor was derived from a woman aged 55 to 70 with Graves' ophthalmopathy. The nucleotide sequence reads TGTGCCAGCAGTTCCCTGACTAAAAACTATGGCTACACCTTC. This sequence encodes CASSSLTKNYGYTF.